The source of this T cell receptor beta chain is a study of response to subunit inactivated influenza vaccine. Study observations and caveats: Few new T cells, the authors suggested, are recruited by each seasonal influenza vaccination.

With regard to this clonotype: What it binds is unknown.

Germline V gene sequence: CDR1 SGHNT, CDR2 YENEEA. The CDR3 has 16 residues. V was pared by 4 bases and J by 1 base, with 13 bases between. TCRdb reprocessed the RT-PCR reads with MiXCR, giving one entry per CDR3 protein. The profile covers about 520,000 distinct CDR3 sequences, with under 8.5% appearing a single time and under 15% taken by the ten largest. The sequences come from PBMCs from blood, collected around 25 months after vaccination. The chain links TRBV11-3 to TRBJ2-2; no definite D call. The sequence was obtained from a man aged 50-75 years who received an inactivated influenza vaccine. Written as DNA, the CDR3 is TGTGCCAGCAGCTCTCTTAACAGCAGGAACACCGGGGAGCTGTTTTTT. Its protein product is CASSSLNSRNTGELFF. The variable domain in full, with the rest retrieved from reference TRBV11-3 and TRBJ2-2, is EAGVVQSPRYKIIEKKQPVAFWCNPISGHNTLYWYLQNLGQGPELLIRYENEEAVDDSQLPKDRFSAERLKGVDSTLKIQPAELGDSAVYLCASSSLNSRNTGELFFGEGSRLTVL.